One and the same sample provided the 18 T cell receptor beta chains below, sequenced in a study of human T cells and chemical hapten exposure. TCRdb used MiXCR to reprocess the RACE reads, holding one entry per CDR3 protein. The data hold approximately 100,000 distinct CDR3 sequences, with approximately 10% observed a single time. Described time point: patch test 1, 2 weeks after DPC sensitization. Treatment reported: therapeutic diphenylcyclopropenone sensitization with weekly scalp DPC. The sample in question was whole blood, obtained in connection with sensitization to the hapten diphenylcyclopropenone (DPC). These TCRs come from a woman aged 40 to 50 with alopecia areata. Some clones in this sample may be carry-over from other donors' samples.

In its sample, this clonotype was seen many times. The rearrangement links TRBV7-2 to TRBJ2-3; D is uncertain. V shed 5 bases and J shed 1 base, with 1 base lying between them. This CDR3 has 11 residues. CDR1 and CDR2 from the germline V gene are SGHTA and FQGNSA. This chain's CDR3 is CASSRTDTQYF. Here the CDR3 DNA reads TGTGCCAGCAGCCGCACAGATACGCAGTATTTT.

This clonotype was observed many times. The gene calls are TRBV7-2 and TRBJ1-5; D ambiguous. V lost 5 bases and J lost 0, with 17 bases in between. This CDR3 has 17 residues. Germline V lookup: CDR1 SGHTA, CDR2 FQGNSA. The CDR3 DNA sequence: TGTGCCAGCAGCCCTCAGGCGACGCCATATAGCAATCAGCCCCAGCATTTT. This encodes CASSPQATPYSNQPQHF.

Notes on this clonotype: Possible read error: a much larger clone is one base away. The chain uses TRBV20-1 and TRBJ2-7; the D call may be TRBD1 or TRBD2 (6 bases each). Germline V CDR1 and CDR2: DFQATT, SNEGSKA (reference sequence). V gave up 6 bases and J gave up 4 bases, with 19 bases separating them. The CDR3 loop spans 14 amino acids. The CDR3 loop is CSAARQEAGYEQYF. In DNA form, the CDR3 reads TGCAGTGCAGCTAGACAGGAGGCGGGGTACGAGCAGTACTTC.

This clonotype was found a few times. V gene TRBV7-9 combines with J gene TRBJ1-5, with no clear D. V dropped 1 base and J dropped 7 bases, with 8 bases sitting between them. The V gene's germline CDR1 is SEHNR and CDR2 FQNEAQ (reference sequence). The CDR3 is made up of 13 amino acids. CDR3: CASSLERGQPQHF. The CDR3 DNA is TGTGCCAGCAGCTTAGAACGAGGACAGCCCCAGCATTTT.

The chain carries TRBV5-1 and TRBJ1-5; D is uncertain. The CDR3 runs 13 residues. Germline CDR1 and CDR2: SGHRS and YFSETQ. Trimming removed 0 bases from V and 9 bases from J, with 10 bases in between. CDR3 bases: TGCGCCAGCAGCTTGGGACCGCTAGGGCCCCAGCATTTT. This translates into CASSLGPLGPQHF.

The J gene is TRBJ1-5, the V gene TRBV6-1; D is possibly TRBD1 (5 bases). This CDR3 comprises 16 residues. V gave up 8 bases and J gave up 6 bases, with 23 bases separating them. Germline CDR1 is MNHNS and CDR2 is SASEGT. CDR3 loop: CASVISRGSAGQPQHF. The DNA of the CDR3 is TGTGCCAGCGTCATCTCACGGGGCTCAGCGGGTCAGCCCCAGCATTTT.

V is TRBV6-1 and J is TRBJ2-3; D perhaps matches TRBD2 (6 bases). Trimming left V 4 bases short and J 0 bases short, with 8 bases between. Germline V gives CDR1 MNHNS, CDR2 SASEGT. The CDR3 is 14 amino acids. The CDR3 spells CASSGGTSTDTQYF. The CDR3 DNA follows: TGTGCCAGCAGTGGAGGGACTAGCACAGATACGCAGTATTTT.

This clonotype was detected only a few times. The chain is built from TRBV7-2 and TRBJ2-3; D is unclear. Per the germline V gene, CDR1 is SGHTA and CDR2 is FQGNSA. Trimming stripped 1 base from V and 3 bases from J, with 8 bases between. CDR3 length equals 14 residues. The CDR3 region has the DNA TGTGCCAGCAGCTTAGACGGCCGTACAGATACGCAGTATTTT. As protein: CASSLDGRTDTQYF.

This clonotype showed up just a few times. The CDR3 spells CASSWGYYEQYF. The CDR3 bases are TGTGCCAGCAGTTGGGGGTACTACGAGCAGTACTTC. The gene calls are TRBV28 and TRBJ2-7; D is perhaps TRBD1 or TRBD2 (5 bases each). Trimming shortened V by 4 bases and J by 3 bases, and 7 bases separated the two germline ends. CDR3 length: 12 residues. Germline assignment: CDR1 MDHEN and CDR2 SYDVKM.

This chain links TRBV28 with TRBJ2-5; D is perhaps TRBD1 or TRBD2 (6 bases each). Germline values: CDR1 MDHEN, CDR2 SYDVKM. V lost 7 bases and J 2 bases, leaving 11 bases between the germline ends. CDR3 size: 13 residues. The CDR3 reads CASTAGTQETQYF. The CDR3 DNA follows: TGTGCCAGCACGGCGGGGACACAAGAGACCCAGTACTTC.

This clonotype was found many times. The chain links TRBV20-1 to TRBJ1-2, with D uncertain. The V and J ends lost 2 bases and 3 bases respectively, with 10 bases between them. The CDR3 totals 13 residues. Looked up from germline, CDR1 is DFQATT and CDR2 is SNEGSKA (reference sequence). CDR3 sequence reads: CSARNILDYGYTF. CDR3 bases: TGCAGTGCTAGAAATATACTCGACTATGGCTACACCTTC.

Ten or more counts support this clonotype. The CDR3 region has the DNA TGTGCCAGTACGCCCGGGAGGAGTTCGAATGAGCAGTTCTTC. Residues: CASTPGRSSNEQFF. J is TRBJ2-1 and V is TRBV19; 7 bases fit TRBD2. Germline assignment: CDR1 LNHDA and CDR2 SQIVND (reference sequence). V gave up 7 bases and J gave up 7 bases; unmatched junction bases: 10. The length of the CDR3 is 14 residues. The variable domain in full, completed from reference TRBV19 and TRBJ2-1, reads DGGITQSPKYLFRKEGQNVTLSCEQNLNHDAMYWYRQDPGQGLRLIYYSQIVNDFQKGDIAEGYSVSREKKESFPLTVTSAQKNPTAFYLCASTPGRSSNEQFFGPGTRLTVL.

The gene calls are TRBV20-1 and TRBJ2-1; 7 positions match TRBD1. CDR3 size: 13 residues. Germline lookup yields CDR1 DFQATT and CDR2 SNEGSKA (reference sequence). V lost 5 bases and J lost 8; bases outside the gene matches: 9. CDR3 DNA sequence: TGCAGTGCTTCCGACAGGGTAGACTATGAGCAGTTCTTC. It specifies CSASDRVDYEQFF.

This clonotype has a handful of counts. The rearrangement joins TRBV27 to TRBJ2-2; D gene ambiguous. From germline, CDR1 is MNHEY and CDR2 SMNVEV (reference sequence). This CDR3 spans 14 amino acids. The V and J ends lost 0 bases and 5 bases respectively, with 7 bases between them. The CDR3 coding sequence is TGTGCCAGCAGTTTATCTCGGCCAACCGGGGAGCTGTTTTTT. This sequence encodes CASSLSRPTGELFF.

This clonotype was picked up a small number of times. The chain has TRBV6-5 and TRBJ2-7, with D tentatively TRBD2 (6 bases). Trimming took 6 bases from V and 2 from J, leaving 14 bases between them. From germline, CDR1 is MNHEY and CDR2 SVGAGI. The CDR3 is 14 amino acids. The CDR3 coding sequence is TGTGCCAGCAGACCACAGCGGGCTACCTACGAGCAGTACTTC. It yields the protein CASRPQRATYEQYF.

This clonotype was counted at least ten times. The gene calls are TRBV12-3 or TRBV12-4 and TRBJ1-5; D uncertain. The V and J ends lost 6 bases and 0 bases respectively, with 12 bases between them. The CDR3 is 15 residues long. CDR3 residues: CASRRFGDSNQPQHF. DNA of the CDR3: TGTGCCAGCAGACGCTTCGGGGATAGCAATCAGCCCCAGCATTTT.

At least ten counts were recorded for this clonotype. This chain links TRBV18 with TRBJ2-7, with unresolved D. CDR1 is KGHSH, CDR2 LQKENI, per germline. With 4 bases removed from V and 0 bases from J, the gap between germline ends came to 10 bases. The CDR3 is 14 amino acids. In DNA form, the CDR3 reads TGTGCCAGCTCACGGACCCCGAGCTCCTACGAGCAGTACTTC. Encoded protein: CASSRTPSSYEQYF.

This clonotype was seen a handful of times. CDR3 amino acids: CASSDRGAGTEAFF. For the CDR3, the DNA is TGTGCCAGCAGCGACAGGGGCGCGGGGACTGAAGCTTTCTTT. V usage is TRBV7-8 and J usage is TRBJ1-1; 8 nucleotides agree with TRBD1. With 5 bases clipped from V and 5 bases from J, the junction kept 7 bases outside the gene matches. Germline-derived CDR1 and CDR2 are SGHVS and FQNEAQ. The CDR3 runs to 14 residues.